This passage covers 30 T cell receptor beta chains from one sample sequenced in a study of CD8+ T cells in alopecia areata. Sequencing templates came from extracted RNA that was reverse transcribed into cDNA. Repertoires were generated with immunoSEQ multiplex PCR, while TCRdb's copy carries only in-frame clones and drops some. The profile covers 150,000 to 200,000 clones, with roughly half appearing a single time and about 9.5% taken by the ten largest. The treatment is: oral pan-JAK inhibitor, 5-10 mg twice daily. Sequenced material: CD8+ T cells sorted from blood, taken at week 52, from a patient treated with tofacitinib. The receptors originated from a human donor with alopecia areata.

The chain joins TRBV5-1 to TRBJ2-7; 8 bases are shared with TRBD1. The J segment lost 2 bases and the V segment lost 4 bases, leaving 11 bases of the junction unmatched. CDR1 is SGHRS and CDR2 is YFSETQ in the germline V gene. The CDR3 sequence is 16 residues long. The CDR3 DNA sequence: TGCGCCAGCAGCCCGGACAGGGAATCGGCTACCTACGAGCAGTACTTC. Its translation is CASSPDRESATYEQYF.

The table lists this clone with a few counts. This sequence joins TRBV27 and TRBJ2-7; no clear D gene. The germline V gene has CDR1 MNHEY and CDR2 SMNVEV (reference sequence). With 7 bases removed from V and 3 bases from J, the gap between germline ends came to 10 bases. The CDR3 is 12 amino acids. CDR3 DNA: TGTGCCAGCACCGACGGCAGCTACGAGCAGTACTTC. Translation gives CASTDGSYEQYF.

This clone was detected ten times or more. This chain connects TRBV7-3 to TRBJ1-6; possibly TRBD1 for D (5 bases). The CDR3 covers 14 residues. Germline lookup yields CDR1 SGHTA and CDR2 FQGTGA. The V end was cut by 3 bases, the J end by 9 bases, with 12 bases between. CDR3 amino acids: CASSLGLGVSPLHF. The CDR3 DNA reads as TGTGCCAGCAGCTTGGGACTGGGGGTTTCACCCCTCCACTTT.

In its sample, this clone was seen a few times. V is TRBV9 and J is TRBJ2-7; D is uncertain. CDR3 size: 15 residues. CDR1 is SGDLS, CDR2 YYNGEE, per germline. With 0 bases removed from V and 2 bases from J, the gap between germline ends came to 12 bases. The CDR3 is CASSVDPSGTYEQYF. The CDR3 bases are TGTGCCAGCAGCGTAGACCCCTCTGGGACCTACGAGCAGTACTTC.

The chain combines TRBV9 with TRBJ2-7; D is undetermined. The V end was cut by 1 base, the J end by 4 bases, with 9 bases between. The germline V gene encodes CDR1 SGDLS and CDR2 YYNGEE. This CDR3 region has 13 residues. The DNA of the CDR3 is TGTGCCAGCAGCGTAACCGAGAGTTACGAGCAGTACTTC. It specifies CASSVTESYEQYF. Based on the CDR3 plus reference TRBV9 and TRBJ2-7, the full variable domain is DSGVTQTPKHLITATGQRVTLRCSPRSGDLSVYWYQQSLDQGLQFLIQYYNGEERAKGNILERFSAQQFPDLHSELNLSSLELGDSALYFCASSVTESYEQYFGPGTRLTVT.

The chain combines TRBV5-6 with TRBJ1-4; D gene unclear. Germline CDR1 and CDR2: SGHDT and YYEEEE. The CDR3 spans 14 residues. Trimming left V 1 base short and J 11 bases short, with 15 bases between. The CDR3 protein is CASSLSGLMRKLFF. The CDR3 coding sequence is TGTGCCAGCAGCTTGAGTGGGTTAATGCGGAAACTGTTTTTT.

This chain links TRBV18 with TRBJ1-1; tentatively, D is TRBD1 (6 bases). Germline CDR1 is KGHSH and CDR2 is LQKENI. Deletions cut 3 bases from V and 4 bases from J, with 12 bases between. The CDR3 sequence is 14 residues long. The CDR3 nucleotides are TGTGCCAGCTCACCTGGACAGTTATTCACTGAAGCTTTCTTT. It codes for CASSPGQLFTEAFF.

The CDR3 nucleotides read TGCGCCAGCGGGGACAACTCCTACGAGCAGTACTTC. Translating gives CASGDNSYEQYF. V usage is TRBV5-1 and J usage is TRBJ2-7, with D possibly matching TRBD1 (6 bases). The germline V gene encodes CDR1 SGHRS and CDR2 YFSETQ. V was shortened by 7 bases and J by 0 bases, with 8 bases between the two germline ends. CDR3 length: 12 residues.

This clone was seen a single time. The V gene is TRBV25-1, the J gene TRBJ1-5; D may be TRBD1 (6 bases). Germline CDR1 is MGHDK and CDR2 is SYGVNS. V lost 7 bases and J lost 7, with 14 bases in between. CDR3 length: 13 amino acids. The CDR3 DNA reads TGTGCCAGCAACACAGGGTACGGGCAGCCCCAGCATTTT. This gives the protein CASNTGYGQPQHF.

This clone has more than one count but fewer than ten. The CDR3 loop reads CASSSPRGNEQFF. CDR3 DNA: TGTGCCAGCAGCTCCCCTAGGGGCAATGAGCAGTTCTTC. The rearrangement uses TRBV5-6 and TRBJ2-1; a possible D gene is TRBD1 (5 bases). The CDR3 totals 13 residues. Germline V lookup: CDR1 SGHDT, CDR2 YYEEEE. Trimming left V 3 bases short and J 6 bases short, with 10 bases between.

This chain uses TRBV15 with TRBJ2-7; D is unresolved. Germline CDR1 LNHNV, CDR2 YYDKDF (reference sequence). V dropped 5 bases and J dropped 2 bases, with 13 bases sitting between them. This CDR3 is 14 amino acids long. The CDR3 bases are TGTGCCACCAGCTCAACGGGCCTCGCCTACGAGCAGTACTTC. Amino acids: CATSSTGLAYEQYF.

This clone was counted at least ten times. The gene calls are TRBV5-4 and TRBJ2-7, with D possibly matching TRBD1 (6 bases). The germline V gene encodes CDR1 SGHNT and CDR2 YYREEE (reference sequence). The CDR3 contains 13 residues. V shed 2 bases and J shed 6 bases, with 12 bases lying between them. This CDR3 reads CASSFWGTPEQYF. The CDR3 nucleotides are TGTGCCAGCAGCTTCTGGGGGACACCCGAGCAGTACTTC.

V and J are TRBV13 and TRBJ2-7; a weak D match, TRBD1 (6 bases). CDR1 is PRHDT, CDR2 FYEKMQ, per germline (reference sequence). Trimming took 4 bases from V and 4 from J, leaving 14 bases between them. The CDR3 loop spans 14 amino acids. DNA for the CDR3: TGTGCCAGCAGCTCCCCGGCAGGGGCATACGAGCAGTACTTC. It yields the protein CASSSPAGAYEQYF.

This chain connects TRBV4-3 to TRBJ2-1, with TRBD2 identical over 8 bases. This CDR3 has 15 amino acids. Germline values: CDR1 LGHNA, CDR2 YSLEER. Trimming took 1 base from V and 6 from J; bases not matched to a gene: 5. The CDR3 DNA sequence: TGCGCCAGCAGCCAAGTATACGGGGGGGTCAATGAGCAGTTCTTC. Its translation: CASSQVYGGVNEQFF.

The table lists this clone with a few counts. V gene TRBV27 combines with J gene TRBJ1-2; 8 positions agree with TRBD1. The germline V gene has CDR1 MNHEY and CDR2 SMNVEV (reference sequence). Germline trimming cut 6 bases from V and 3 bases from J; bases unmatched to any gene: 9. The CDR3 length is 15 residues. CDR3 sequence reads: CASRPRTGRHYGYTF. The DNA for the CDR3 is TGTGCCAGCAGACCTCGGACAGGGAGGCACTATGGCTACACCTTC.

The CDR3 loop is CSVWDKPYEQYF. The CDR3 coding sequence is TGCAGCGTTTGGGACAAGCCCTACGAGCAGTACTTC. V and J are TRBV29-1 and TRBJ2-7, with TRBD1 as a possible D gene (6 bases). V was cut by 5 bases and J by 2 bases, with 10 bases left in between. Germline V gene sequence: CDR1 SQVTM, CDR2 ANQGSEA. The CDR3 is 12 residues long.

This sequence joins TRBV7-9 and TRBJ2-1, with 7 bases that match TRBD1. J was trimmed by 4 bases and V by 1 base; bases with no gene match: 4. The CDR3 loop spans 15 amino acids. CDR1 and CDR2 (germline): SEHNR, FQNEAQ (reference sequence). CDR3 residues: CASSLGDRPYNEQFF. The CDR3, as DNA: TGTGCCAGCAGCTTAGGGGACAGACCGTACAATGAGCAGTTCTTC.

The CDR3 is CASSQHYTGEDEKLFF. CDR3 nucleotides: TGCGCCAGCAGCCAACATTACACCGGGGAGGACGAAAAACTGTTTTTT. This rearrangement joins TRBV4-3 to TRBJ1-4; D is unresolved. V was trimmed by 2 bases and J by 8 bases, leaving 18 bases between them. The CDR3 runs to 16 residues. Germline assignment: CDR1 LGHNA and CDR2 YSLEER.

The chain employs TRBV27 and TRBJ1-6; 7 positions match TRBD1. CDR1 and CDR2 (germline): MNHEY, SMNVEV (reference sequence). Unmatched junction bases numbered 6, after V lost 8 bases and J lost 2 bases. CDR3 length equals 15 residues. The chain's CDR3 is CASGPRGAYNSPLHF. The CDR3, as DNA: TGTGCCAGCGGACCCAGGGGGGCCTATAATTCACCCCTCCACTTT.

The CDR3 reads CASSQDVGVNSPLHF. CDR3 sequence (DNA): TGCGCCAGCAGCCAAGATGTAGGTGTTAATTCACCCCTCCACTTT. The chain uses TRBV4-3 and TRBJ1-6; no reliable D call. The CDR3 spans 15 residues. CDR1 LGHNA and CDR2 YSLEER come from the germline V gene. The V end was cut by 0 bases, the J end by 6 bases, with 9 bases between.

The rearrangement uses TRBV18 and TRBJ1-2, with D unresolved. The CDR3 sequence is 12 residues long. Trimming took 3 bases from V and 5 from J, leaving 7 bases between them. Germline loops: CDR1 KGHSH, CDR2 LQKENI. The CDR3 here is CASSPHSYGYTF. The CDR3 DNA is TGTGCCAGCTCACCCCATTCATATGGCTACACCTTC.

This rearrangement joins TRBV4-1 to TRBJ2-5, with TRBD2 as a possible D gene (5 bases). Looked up from germline, CDR1 is MGHRA and CDR2 is YSYEKL. Deletions cut 4 bases from V and 1 base from J, with 13 bases between. CDR3 length: 15 amino acids. CDR3 residues: CASSPSWGAQETQYF. The CDR3 DNA reads as TGCGCCAGCAGCCCTTCCTGGGGAGCCCAAGAGACCCAGTACTTC.

With respect to this clone: Other nucleotide sequences from this sample produce the same CDR3. V usage is TRBV2 and J usage is TRBJ1-1; D remains unclear. Trimming cost V 1 base and J 0 bases, with 3 bases left between them. This CDR3 has 13 amino acids. Germline V lookup: CDR1 SNHLY, CDR2 FYNNEI. The CDR3 DNA reads as TGTGCCAGCAGTGAAGGGGTGAACACTGAAGCTTTCTTT. Protein product: CASSEGVNTEAFF.

This clone was found a few times. The J gene is TRBJ1-1, the V gene TRBV4-1; 7 bases agree with TRBD1. The CDR3 consists of 14 residues. From germline, CDR1 is MGHRA and CDR2 YSYEKL. V was pared by 3 bases and J by 7 bases, with 8 bases of the junction left unmatched. The CDR3 nucleotides read TGCGCCAGCAGCCACCACAGGGGTTTAGATGAAGCTTTCTTT. Protein product: CASSHHRGLDEAFF.

CDR3 amino acids: CAWAGTGKNIQYF. The DNA of the CDR3 is TGTGCCTGGGCTGGGACAGGGAAAAACATTCAGTACTTC. The chain carries TRBV30 and TRBJ2-4, with 9 bases identical to TRBD1. Germline CDR1 GTSNPN, CDR2 SVGIG (reference sequence). V lost 5 bases to trimming and J lost 4 bases; unmatched junction nucleotides: 3. The CDR3 spans 13 residues. Looking up the rest from reference TRBV30 and TRBJ2-4 gives the full variable domain: SQTIHQWPATLVQPVGSPLSLECTVEGTSNPNLYWYRQAAGRGLQLLFYSVGIGQISSEVPQNLSASRPQDRQFILSSKKLLLSDSGFYLCAWAGTGKNIQYFGAGTRLSVL.

This clone has just a few counts. The chain is built from TRBV2 and TRBJ2-7; 8 nucleotides agree with TRBD2. Germline trimming cut 2 bases from V and 7 bases from J; bases unmatched to any gene: 10. This CDR3 is 15 amino acids long. Germline loops: CDR1 SNHLY, CDR2 FYNNEI. The CDR3 here is CASSEPPGGAGEQYF. For the CDR3, the DNA is TGTGCCAGCAGTGAACCCCCCGGGGGGGCGGGAGAGCAGTACTTC.

This chain uses TRBV13 with TRBJ2-3; TRBD2 aligns across 13 bases. With V trimmed by 5 bases and J by 0 bases, 5 bases remained unmatched. The CDR3 length is 17 residues. Germline V gene sequence: CDR1 PRHDT, CDR2 FYEKMQ (reference sequence). The CDR3 DNA sequence: TGTGCCAGCAGCACGGGACTAGCGGGGACTAGCACAGATACGCAGTATTTT. This translates into CASSTGLAGTSTDTQYF.

This clone turned up a few times. The J gene is TRBJ1-1, the V gene TRBV6-5, with 8 bases lining up with TRBD1. With 2 bases clipped from V and 0 bases from J, the junction kept 2 bases outside the gene matches. CDR1 MNHEY and CDR2 SVGAGI come from the germline V gene. The CDR3 runs to 15 residues. The CDR3 reads CASSYDRGLNTEAFF. DNA of the CDR3: TGTGCCAGCAGTTACGACAGGGGCTTGAACACTGAAGCTTTCTTT.

The J gene is TRBJ1-6, the V gene TRBV6-5, with a possible D match to TRBD1 (5 bases). Germline CDR1 reads MNHEY; CDR2 reads SVGAGI. V was trimmed by 4 bases and J by 4 bases, leaving 14 bases between them. The CDR3 extends over 16 amino acids. CDR3 sequence (DNA): TGTGCCAGCAGTTGGAAGGGGTCCCGATATAATTCACCCCTCCACTTT. Protein sequence: CASSWKGSRYNSPLHF.

J is TRBJ1-2 and V is TRBV7-4; maybe TRBD1 (5 bases). The ends were cut back, 3 bases at V and 4 bases at J, with 12 bases in the middle. The germline gives CDR1 SGHVT, CDR2 SQSDAQ. The CDR3 has 14 amino acids. The CDR3 is CASSLAGSVYGYTF. CDR3 DNA sequence: TGTGCCAGCAGCTTGGCAGGGAGCGTCTATGGCTACACCTTC.